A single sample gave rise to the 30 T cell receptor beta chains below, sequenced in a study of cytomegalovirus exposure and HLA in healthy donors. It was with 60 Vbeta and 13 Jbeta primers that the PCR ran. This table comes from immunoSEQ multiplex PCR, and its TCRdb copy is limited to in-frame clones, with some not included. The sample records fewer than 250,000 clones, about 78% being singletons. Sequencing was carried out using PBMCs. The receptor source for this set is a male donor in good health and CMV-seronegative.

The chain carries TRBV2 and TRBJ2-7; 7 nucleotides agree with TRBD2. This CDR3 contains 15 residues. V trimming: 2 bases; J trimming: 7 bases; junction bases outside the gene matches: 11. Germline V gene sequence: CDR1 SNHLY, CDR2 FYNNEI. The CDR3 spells CASSELASGLGEQYF. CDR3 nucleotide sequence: TGTGCCAGCAGTGAATTGGCTAGCGGTCTTGGAGAGCAGTACTTC.

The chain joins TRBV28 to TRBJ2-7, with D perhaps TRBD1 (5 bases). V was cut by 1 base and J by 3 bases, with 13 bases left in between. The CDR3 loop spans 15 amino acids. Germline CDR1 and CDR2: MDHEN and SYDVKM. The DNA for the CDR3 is TGTGCCAGCAGTTTATCAGAACAGGTCCTCTACGAGCAGTACTTC. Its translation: CASSLSEQVLYEQYF.

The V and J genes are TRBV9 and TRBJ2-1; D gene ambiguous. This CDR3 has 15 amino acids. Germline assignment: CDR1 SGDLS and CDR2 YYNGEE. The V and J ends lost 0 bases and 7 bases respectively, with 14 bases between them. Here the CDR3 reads CASSVAFQVGNEQFF. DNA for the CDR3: TGTGCCAGCAGCGTAGCCTTCCAGGTTGGGAATGAGCAGTTCTTC.

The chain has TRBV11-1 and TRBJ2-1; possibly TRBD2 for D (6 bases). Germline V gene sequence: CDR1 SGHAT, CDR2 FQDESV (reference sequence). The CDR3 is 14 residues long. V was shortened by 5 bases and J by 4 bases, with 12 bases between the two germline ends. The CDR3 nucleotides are TGTGCCAGCAGCCGGGAGACGGGATACAATGAGCAGTTCTTC. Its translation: CASSRETGYNEQFF.

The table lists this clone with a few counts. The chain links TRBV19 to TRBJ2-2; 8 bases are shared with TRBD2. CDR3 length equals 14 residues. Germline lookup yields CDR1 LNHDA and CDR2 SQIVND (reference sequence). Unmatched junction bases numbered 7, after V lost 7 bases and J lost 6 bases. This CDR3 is CASKQRERAGELFF. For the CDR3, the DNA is TGTGCCAGTAAACAGCGGGAGAGGGCCGGGGAGCTGTTTTTT.

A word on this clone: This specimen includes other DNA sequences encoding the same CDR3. The DNA of the CDR3 is TGCGCCAGCAGCTTGGCCAGGCAAGAGACCCAGTACTTC. It is translated as CASSLARQETQYF. This chain joins TRBV5-1 and TRBJ2-5; no reliable D call. The CDR3 consists of 13 residues. The V end lost 0 bases, the J end lost 2 bases, and 5 bases lay between the germline ends. CDR1 is SGHRS and CDR2 is YFSETQ in the germline V gene.

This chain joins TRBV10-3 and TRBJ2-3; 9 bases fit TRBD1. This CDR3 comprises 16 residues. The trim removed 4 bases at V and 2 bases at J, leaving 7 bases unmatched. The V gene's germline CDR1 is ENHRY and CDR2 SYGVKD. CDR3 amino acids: CAISGNRGLFTDTQYF. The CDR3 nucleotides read TGTGCCATCAGTGGAAACAGGGGGCTTTTCACAGATACGCAGTATTTT.

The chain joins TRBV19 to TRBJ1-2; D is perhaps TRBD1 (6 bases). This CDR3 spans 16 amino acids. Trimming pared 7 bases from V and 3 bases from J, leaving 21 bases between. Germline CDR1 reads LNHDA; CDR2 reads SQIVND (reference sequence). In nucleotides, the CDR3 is TGTGCCAGTAATCAAGGGACATCATGGGTGGACTATGGCTACACCTTC. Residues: CASNQGTSWVDYGYTF.

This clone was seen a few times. In nucleotides, the CDR3 is TGTGCCAGCAGCACCTTCGAGGATGATGAGCAGTTCTTC. Translated: CASSTFEDDEQFF. The gene calls are TRBV27 and TRBJ2-1; D is unresolved. V shed 6 bases and J shed 8 bases, with 14 bases lying between them. CDR3 length: 13 amino acids. Germline values: CDR1 MNHEY, CDR2 SMNVEV (reference sequence).

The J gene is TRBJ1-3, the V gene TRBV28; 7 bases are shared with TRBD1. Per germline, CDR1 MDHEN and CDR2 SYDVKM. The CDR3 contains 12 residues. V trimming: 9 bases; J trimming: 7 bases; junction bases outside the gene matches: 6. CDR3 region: CASLQGWNTIYF. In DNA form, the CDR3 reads TGTGCCAGTCTACAGGGGTGGAACACCATATATTTT.

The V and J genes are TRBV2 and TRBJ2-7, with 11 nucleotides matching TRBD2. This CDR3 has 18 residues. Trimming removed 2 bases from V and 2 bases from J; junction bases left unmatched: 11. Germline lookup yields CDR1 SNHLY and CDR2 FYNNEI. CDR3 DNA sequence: TGTGCCAGCAGTGAATTGACTACTAGCGGGAGTCACACCTACGAGCAGTACTTC. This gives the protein CASSELTTSGSHTYEQYF.

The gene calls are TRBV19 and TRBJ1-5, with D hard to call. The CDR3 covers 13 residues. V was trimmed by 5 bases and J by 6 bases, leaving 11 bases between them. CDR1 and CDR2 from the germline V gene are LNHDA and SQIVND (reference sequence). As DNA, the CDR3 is TGTGCCAGTAGTGGGGAGACCGCTCAGCCCCAGCATTTT. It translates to CASSGETAQPQHF.

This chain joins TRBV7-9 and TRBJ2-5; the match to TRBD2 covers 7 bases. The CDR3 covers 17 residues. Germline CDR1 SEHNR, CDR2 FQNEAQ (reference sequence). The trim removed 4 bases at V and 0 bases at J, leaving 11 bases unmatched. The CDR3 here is CASSSRVTAGDQETQYF. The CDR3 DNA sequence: TGTGCCAGCAGCTCCCGGGTTACGGCGGGAGACCAAGAGACCCAGTACTTC.

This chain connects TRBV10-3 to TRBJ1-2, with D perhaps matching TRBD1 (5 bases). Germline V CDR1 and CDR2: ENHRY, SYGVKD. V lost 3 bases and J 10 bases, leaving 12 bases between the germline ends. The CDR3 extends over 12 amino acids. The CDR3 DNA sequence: TGTGCCATCAGTGACCCCTGGGGGGACTACACCTTC. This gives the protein CAISDPWGDYTF.

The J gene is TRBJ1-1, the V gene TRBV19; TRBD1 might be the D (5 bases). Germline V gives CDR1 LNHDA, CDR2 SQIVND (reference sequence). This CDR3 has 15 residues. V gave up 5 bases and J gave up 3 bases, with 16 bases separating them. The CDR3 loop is CASSGTPTVHTEAFF. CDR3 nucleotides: TGTGCCAGTAGTGGAACGCCGACAGTTCACACTGAAGCTTTCTTT.

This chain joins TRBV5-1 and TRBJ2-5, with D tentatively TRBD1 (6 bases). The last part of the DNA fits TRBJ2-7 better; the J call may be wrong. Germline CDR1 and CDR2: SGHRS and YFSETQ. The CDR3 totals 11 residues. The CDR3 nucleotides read TGCGCCAGCAAGGACAGCTACGAGCAGTACTTC. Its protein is CASKDSYEQYF.

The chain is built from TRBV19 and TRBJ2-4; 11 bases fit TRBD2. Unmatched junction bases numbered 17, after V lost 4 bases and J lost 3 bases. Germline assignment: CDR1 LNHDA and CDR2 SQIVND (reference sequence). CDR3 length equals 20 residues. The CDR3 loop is CASSSRIAGGEIGGKNIQYF. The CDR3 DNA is TGTGCCAGTAGTAGCCGGATAGCGGGAGGGGAGATAGGGGGCAAAAACATTCAGTACTTC.

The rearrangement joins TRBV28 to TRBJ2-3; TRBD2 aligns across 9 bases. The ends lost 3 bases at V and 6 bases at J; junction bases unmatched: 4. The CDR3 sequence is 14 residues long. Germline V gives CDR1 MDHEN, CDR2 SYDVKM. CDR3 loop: CASSLGRGGDTQYF. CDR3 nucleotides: TGTGCCAGCAGTTTGGGGCGGGGGGGGGATACGCAGTATTTT.

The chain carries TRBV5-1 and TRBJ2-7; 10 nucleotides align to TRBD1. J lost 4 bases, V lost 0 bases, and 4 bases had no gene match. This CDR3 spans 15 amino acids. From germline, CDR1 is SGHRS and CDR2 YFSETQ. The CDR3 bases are TGCGCCAGCAGCTTGGGACAGGGGGCGAGGTACGAGCAGTACTTC. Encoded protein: CASSLGQGARYEQYF.

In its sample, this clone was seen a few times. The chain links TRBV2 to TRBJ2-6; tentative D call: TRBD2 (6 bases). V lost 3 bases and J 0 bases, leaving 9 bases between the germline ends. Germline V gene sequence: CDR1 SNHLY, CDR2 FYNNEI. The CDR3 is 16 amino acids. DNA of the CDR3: TGTGCCAGCAGTGAGGAGGGTAGCTCTGGGGCCAACGTCCTGACTTTC. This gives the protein CASSEEGSSGANVLTF.

In DNA form, the CDR3 reads TGTGCCAGCAGCTTATCCGGCCTAGCGTTGACCTACAATGAGCAGTTCTTC. Its protein is CASSLSGLALTYNEQFF. The V and J genes are TRBV7-3 and TRBJ2-1; maybe TRBD2 (6 bases). The V end was cut by 2 bases, the J end by 2 bases, with 16 bases between. The CDR3 loop spans 17 amino acids. Germline V gives CDR1 SGHTA, CDR2 FQGTGA.

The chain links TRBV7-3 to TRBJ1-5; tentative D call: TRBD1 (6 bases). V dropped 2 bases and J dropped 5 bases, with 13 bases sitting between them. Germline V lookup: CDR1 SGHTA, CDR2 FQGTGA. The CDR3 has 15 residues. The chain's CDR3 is CASSLGVGAHQPQHF. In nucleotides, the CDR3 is TGTGCCAGCAGCTTAGGTGTGGGGGCCCATCAGCCCCAGCATTTT.

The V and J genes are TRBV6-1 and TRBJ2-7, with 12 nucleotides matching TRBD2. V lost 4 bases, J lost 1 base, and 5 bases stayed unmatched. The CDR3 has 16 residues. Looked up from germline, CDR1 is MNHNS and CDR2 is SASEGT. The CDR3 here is CASSVGTSGRSYEQYF. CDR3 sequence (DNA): TGTGCCAGCAGTGTGGGGACTAGCGGGCGATCCTACGAGCAGTACTTC.

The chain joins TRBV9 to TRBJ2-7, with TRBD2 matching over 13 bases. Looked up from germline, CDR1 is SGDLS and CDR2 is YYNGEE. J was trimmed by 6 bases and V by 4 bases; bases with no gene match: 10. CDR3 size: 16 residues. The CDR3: CASSSYSGLAGSEQYF. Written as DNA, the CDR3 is TGTGCCAGCAGCTCCTACTCGGGACTAGCGGGATCCGAGCAGTACTTC.

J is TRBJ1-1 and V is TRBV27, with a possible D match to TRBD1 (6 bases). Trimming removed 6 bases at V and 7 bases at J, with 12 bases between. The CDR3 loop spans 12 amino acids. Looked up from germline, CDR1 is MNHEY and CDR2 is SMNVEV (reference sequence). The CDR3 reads CASSPPGDEAFF. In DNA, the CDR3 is TGTGCCAGCAGCCCACCAGGGGATGAAGCTTTCTTT.

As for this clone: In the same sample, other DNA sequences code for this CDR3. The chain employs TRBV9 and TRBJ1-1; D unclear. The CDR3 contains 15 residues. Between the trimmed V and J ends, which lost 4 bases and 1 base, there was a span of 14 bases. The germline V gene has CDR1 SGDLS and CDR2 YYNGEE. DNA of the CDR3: TGTGCCAGCAGCCCGAGGCAGTCGGCGAACACTGAAGCTTTCTTT. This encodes CASSPRQSANTEAFF. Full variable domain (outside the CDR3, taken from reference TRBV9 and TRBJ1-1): DSGVTQTPKHLITATGQRVTLRCSPRSGDLSVYWYQQSLDQGLQFLIQYYNGEERAKGNILERFSAQQFPDLHSELNLSSLELGDSALYFCASSPRQSANTEAFFGQGTRLTVV.

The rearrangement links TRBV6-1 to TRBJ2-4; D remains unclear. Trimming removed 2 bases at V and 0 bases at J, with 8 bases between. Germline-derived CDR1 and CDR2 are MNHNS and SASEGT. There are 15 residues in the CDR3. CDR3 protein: CASSEHGSAKNIQYF. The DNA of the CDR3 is TGTGCCAGCAGTGAACACGGGTCAGCCAAAAACATTCAGTACTTC.

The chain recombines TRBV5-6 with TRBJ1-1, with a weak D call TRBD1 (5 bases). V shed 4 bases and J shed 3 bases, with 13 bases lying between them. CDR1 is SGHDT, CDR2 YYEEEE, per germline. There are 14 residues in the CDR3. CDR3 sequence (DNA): TGTGCCAGCAGCGGGGGGGTGGGGGACACTGAAGCTTTCTTT. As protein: CASSGGVGDTEAFF.

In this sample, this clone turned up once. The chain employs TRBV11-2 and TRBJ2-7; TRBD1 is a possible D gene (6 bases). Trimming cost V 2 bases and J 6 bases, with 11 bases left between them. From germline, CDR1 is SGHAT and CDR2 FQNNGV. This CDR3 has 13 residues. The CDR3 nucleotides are TGTGCCAGCAGCTTAACTGGCAGGGGCGAGCAGTACTTC. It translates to CASSLTGRGEQYF.

As DNA, the CDR3 is TGTGCCAGCAGCTTGCAACAACAGAACAATCAGCCCCAGCATTTT. It yields the protein CASSLQQQNNQPQHF. The chain has TRBV7-2 and TRBJ1-5; D is ambiguous. Germline V gene sequence: CDR1 SGHTA, CDR2 FQGNSA. The CDR3 is 15 amino acids. The V end lost 3 bases, the J end lost 3 bases, and 12 bases lay between the germline ends. Complete variable domain (other parts from reference TRBV7-2 and TRBJ1-5): GAGVSQSPSNKVTEKGKDVELRCDPISGHTALYWYRQSLGQGLEFLIYFQGNSAPDKSGLPSDRFSAERTGGSVSTLTIQRTQQEDSAVYLCASSLQQQNNQPQHFGDGTRLSIL.